This TCR beta chain was identified in a study of identifying expanded T cells in peripheral blood. Findings and limits, study-wide: Variance in clone template counts between approximately two-week samples significantly increased with total template count across all healthy donors. Technical replicates showed roughly 1.2 changed clones; two weeks 15 to 20; four weeks 19.

No infections or other immune events were documented during collection. This CDR3 spans 15 amino acids. In germline, CDR1 is MDHEN, CDR2 SYDVKM. The V gene end was trimmed by 5 bases and the J gene end by 5 bases; junction bases not matched to a gene: 3. Clones were read by immunoSEQ multiplex PCR, and TCRdb kept only the in-frame ones, dropping some. The table has approximately 85,000 clones, 88% seen once; the top ten hold 15% to 20%. Notes on this clone: What it recognizes is unknown.

This rearrangement joins TRBV28 to TRBJ2-1, with 13 bases lining up with TRBD2. The sequencing sample was made of blood. This receptor was taken from a person aged 18 to 70 in good health. CDR3 sequence: CASSRTSGGDNEQFF. In DNA, the CDR3 is TGTGCCAGCAGTCGTACTAGCGGGGGGGACAATGAGCAGTTCTTC.